A single sample is the source of the 14 T cell receptor beta chains below, sequenced in a study of cytomegalovirus exposure and HLA in healthy donors. The PCR made use of 60 Vbeta and 13 Jbeta primers. Sequencing used immunoSEQ multiplex PCR; TCRdb keeps in-frame clones, though not all of them. The sample shows about 190,000 clones, about an eighth of them seen only once. Material: PBMCs. These receptors were taken from a man aged 50 or older in good health and CMV-seropositive.

The chain combines TRBV7-9 with TRBJ2-7; D perhaps matches TRBD1 (6 bases). Trimming shortened V by 4 bases and J by 5 bases, and 9 bases separated the two germline ends. Germline CDR1 SEHNR, CDR2 FQNEAQ (reference sequence). The CDR3 covers 12 residues. The CDR3 protein is CASSYKGDEQYV. CDR3 sequence (DNA): TGTGCCAGCAGCTACAAGGGGGACGAGCAGTACGTC.

This clone was detected only a few times. This sequence joins TRBV27 and TRBJ1-2, with 10 bases that match TRBD1. The V gene's germline CDR1 is MNHEY and CDR2 SMNVEV (reference sequence). CDR3 length: 15 amino acids. V lost 6 bases to trimming and J lost 3 bases; unmatched junction nucleotides: 7. Here the CDR3 DNA reads TGTGCCAGCAGGGGACAGGGGCTGGGGGACTATGGCTACACCTTC. Translated, it gives CASRGQGLGDYGYTF.

This chain uses TRBV4-3 with TRBJ1-1, with D hard to call. Germline V gives CDR1 LGHNA, CDR2 YSLEER. The CDR3 covers 14 residues. Trimming left V 0 bases short and J 0 bases short, with 5 bases between. The CDR3 DNA reads as TGCGCCAGCAGCCAAGATCGGTTGAACACTGAAGCTTTCTTT. Encoded protein: CASSQDRLNTEAFF.

The sample holds a few counts of this clone. V usage is TRBV30 and J usage is TRBJ1-5; D gene uncertain. The CDR3 totals 13 residues. Germline CDR1 and CDR2: GTSNPN and SVGIG (reference sequence). The V gene lost 4 bases and the J gene lost 6 bases, with 13 bases spanning the gap. The CDR3 DNA reads TGTGCCTGGAATCTCCAGGAAGGTCAGCCCCAGCATTTT. This codes for CAWNLQEGQPQHF.

This clone was seen a few times. The chain has TRBV19 and TRBJ1-2, with a weak D call TRBD1 (5 bases). The CDR3 consists of 15 residues. V was cut by 7 bases and J by 4 bases, with 19 bases left in between. From germline, CDR1 is LNHDA and CDR2 SQIVND (reference sequence). The CDR3 here is CASTPRDSRLYGYTF. For the CDR3, the DNA is TGTGCCAGTACCCCCCGGGACTCTAGACTCTATGGCTACACCTTC.

J is TRBJ2-2 and V is TRBV6-5; maybe TRBD2 (6 bases). This CDR3 comprises 13 residues. Germline V gene lookup returns CDR1 MNHEY and CDR2 SVGAGI. Trimming removed 6 bases at V and 1 base at J, with 6 bases between. In DNA, the CDR3 is TGTGCCAGCAGGGGGGGGAACACCGGGGAGCTGTTTTTT. This gives the protein CASRGGNTGELFF.

This clone was seen more than once but under ten times. This chain joins TRBV19 and TRBJ1-2; 7 bases line up with TRBD1. This CDR3 region has 13 residues. Trimming removed 6 bases from V and 8 bases from J; junction bases left unmatched: 9. Germline CDR1 reads LNHDA; CDR2 reads SQIVND (reference sequence). DNA of the CDR3: TGTGCCAGTAGCCTCCAGGGGGTCGGGGGCTACACCTTC. Encoded protein: CASSLQGVGGYTF.

V gene TRBV18 combines with J gene TRBJ1-6, with D maybe TRBD1 (6 bases). Trimming shortened V by 2 bases and J by 10 bases, and 15 bases separated the two germline ends. This CDR3 has 15 amino acids. The germline V gene has CDR1 KGHSH and CDR2 LQKENI. Here the CDR3 reads CASSPSDSPGSPLHF. The CDR3 region has the DNA TGTGCCAGCTCACCATCGGACAGTCCGGGATCACCCCTCCACTTT.

This clone was observed a few times. This rearrangement joins TRBV7-9 to TRBJ1-2, with TRBD1 identical over 8 bases. CDR1 and CDR2 from the germline V gene are SEHNR and FQNEAQ (reference sequence). J lost 7 bases, V lost 5 bases, and 6 bases had no gene match. This CDR3 contains 13 residues. The CDR3 nucleotides read TGTGCCAGCAGCCGGGACAGGCTTCCTGGCTACACCTTC. It specifies CASSRDRLPGYTF.

The V gene is TRBV7-8, the J gene TRBJ2-7; D remains ambiguous. The CDR3 has 15 amino acids. Per germline, CDR1 SGHVS and CDR2 FQNEAQ. The V gene lost 0 bases and the J gene lost 0 bases, with 9 bases spanning the gap. The CDR3 bases are TGTGCCAGCAGCTTAGCAGAGGTACGCTCCTACGAGCAGTACGTC. It translates to CASSLAEVRSYEQYV.

This clone showed up just a few times. This chain uses TRBV5-1 with TRBJ1-4, with 11 bases that match TRBD1. Germline V gives CDR1 SGHRS, CDR2 YFSETQ. Trimming cost V 4 bases and J 6 bases; bases outside gene matches: 5. This CDR3 spans 15 amino acids. CDR3 in amino acids: CASSDGQGAHEKLFF. CDR3 nucleotides: TGCGCCAGCAGCGATGGACAGGGGGCCCATGAAAAACTGTTTTTT.

The gene calls are TRBV7-9 and TRBJ2-5, with 8 bases aligning to TRBD1. This CDR3 is 15 amino acids long. J gave up 5 bases and V 1 base, and 6 bases lay outside the gene matches. Germline V CDR1 and CDR2: SEHNR, FQNEAQ (reference sequence). DNA for the CDR3: TGTGCCAGCAGCTTAGGGGCAGGGGGCGACGAGACCCAGTACTTC. Its translation: CASSLGAGGDETQYF.

This sequence joins TRBV5-4 and TRBJ1-2; D is undetermined. The CDR3 consists of 14 residues. Germline CDR1 and CDR2: SGHNT and YYREEE (reference sequence). Trimming stripped 0 bases from V and 4 bases from J, with 10 bases between. CDR3 loop: CASSLAEGTYGYTF. In DNA, the CDR3 is TGTGCCAGCAGCTTGGCCGAGGGTACCTATGGCTACACCTTC.

The CDR3: CASSQDLGGLAEAFF. The CDR3 region has the DNA TGTGCCAGCAGCCAAGATCTCGGGGGATTGGCTGAAGCTTTCTTT. V is TRBV14 and J is TRBJ1-1, with D possibly being TRBD1 (5 bases). CDR1 is SGHDN, CDR2 FVKESK, per germline. CDR3 length equals 15 residues. V gave up 0 bases and J gave up 6 bases, with 14 bases separating them.